The present T cell receptor beta chain was sequenced within a study of blood T cell repertoires in COVID-19. Study-wide background: Sites across the United States, Italy and Spain contributed samples from acute and convalescent COVID-19.

Sequenced by immunoSEQ multiplex PCR; TCRdb stores in-frame clones only, minus some. Of more than 95,000 clones in the sample, roughly 82% were seen once. Sequencing was done on a sample of peripheral blood. The TCR originated in a man older than 75 with acute or convalescent COVID-19.

The CDR3 bases are TGTGCCAGCAGCTTAAGGCGGAGCACAGATACGCAGTATTTT. Amino acids: CASSLRRSTDTQYF. The rearrangement links TRBV7-2 to TRBJ2-3, with unresolved D. Trimming removed 2 bases from V and 0 bases from J, with 6 bases in between. Germline V gene lookup returns CDR1 SGHTA and CDR2 FQGNSA. The CDR3 spans 14 residues.